This T cell receptor beta chain was profiled in a study of blood T cell repertoires in COVID-19. Here immunoSEQ multiplex PCR was the method, and the copy in TCRdb shows in-frame clones only, minus some. The data show 130,000 to 150,000 clones, roughly 88% seen once. Germline CDR1 reads MNHEY; CDR2 reads SVGAGI. CDR3 length: 13 residues. V lost 4 bases to trimming and J lost 14 bases; unmatched junction nucleotides: 7. The chain uses TRBV6-5 and TRBJ1-6; 8 bases match TRBD1. Sequencing used peripheral blood. This TCR was sampled from a man aged 65 to 79 with acute or convalescent COVID-19. The CDR3 DNA follows: TGTGCCAGCAGTTCCTGGACAGGGAAAACCCTCCACTTT. This sequence encodes CASSSWTGKTLHF.